The next 8 T cell receptor beta chains were all read from a single sample in a study of blood T cell repertoires in COVID-19. Some clones are missing from TCRdb's copy, which holds only in-frame ones; the method was immunoSEQ multiplex PCR. The sample contains 70,000 or so clones, around 86% of which appear only once. The sequencing input was peripheral blood. Every receptor here comes from a woman aged 18-30 years with acute or convalescent COVID-19.

The chain has TRBV7-9 and TRBJ2-7; tentative D call: TRBD1 (5 bases). Deletions cut 1 base from V and 2 bases from J, with 15 bases between. CDR3 length: 16 residues. Per the germline V gene, CDR1 is SEHNR and CDR2 is FQNEAQ (reference sequence). The CDR3 nucleotides are TGTGCCAGCAGCTTAGGACGGGCAGGGCCCCCCTACGAGCAGTACTTC. It yields the protein CASSLGRAGPPYEQYF.

This clone was counted between two and nine times. V gene TRBV28 combines with J gene TRBJ1-2; D gene ambiguous. The V gene lost 1 base and the J gene lost 5 bases, with 11 bases spanning the gap. The length of the CDR3 is 14 residues. Germline-derived CDR1 and CDR2 are MDHEN and SYDVKM. DNA of the CDR3: TGTGCCAGCAGTTTATATGACCCGACTTATGGCTACACCTTC. Translation gives CASSLYDPTYGYTF.

V gene TRBV7-9 combines with J gene TRBJ1-2, with 7 positions matching TRBD1. The length of the CDR3 is 12 residues. Germline values: CDR1 SEHNR, CDR2 FQNEAQ (reference sequence). The V gene end was trimmed by 4 bases and the J gene end by 7 bases; junction bases not matched to a gene: 3. The CDR3 nucleotides are TGTGCCAGCAGCTCTGACAGGGTTGGCTACACCTTC. Translating gives CASSSDRVGYTF.

There are a few counts of this clone. The chain employs TRBV7-2 and TRBJ2-7; D not certain. The CDR3 sequence is 15 residues long. CDR1 is SGHTA, CDR2 FQGNSA, per germline. V gave up 1 base and J gave up 6 bases, with 16 bases separating them. In DNA form, the CDR3 reads TGTGCCAGCAGCTTAGAGGCTAGTGCTCCGGGCGAGCAGTACTTC. It translates to CASSLEASAPGEQYF.

The chain links TRBV4-3 to TRBJ2-2; TRBD1 matches 7 bases. In germline, CDR1 is LGHNA, CDR2 YSLEER. The CDR3 has 17 amino acids. J lost 7 bases, V lost 2 bases, and 13 bases had no gene match. CDR3 sequence: CASSQRTKGTAGGELFF. In DNA, the CDR3 is TGCGCCAGCAGCCAACGTACAAAAGGGACAGCCGGCGGGGAGCTGTTTTTT.

The rearrangement uses TRBV23-1 and TRBJ2-2, with 8 nucleotides matching TRBD1. TRBV23-1 falls under the ORF class, with uncertain function. V trimming: 0 bases; J trimming: 0 bases; junction bases outside the gene matches: 12. The CDR3 loop spans 20 amino acids. CDR3 in amino acids: CASSQSWTGPNFANTGELFF. In DNA, the CDR3 is TGCGCCAGCAGTCAATCGTGGACAGGGCCTAACTTCGCGAACACCGGGGAGCTGTTTTTT.

V and J are TRBV5-1 and TRBJ2-7, with D possibly TRBD2 on 5 matching bases. This CDR3 has 13 amino acids. Germline CDR1 is SGHRS and CDR2 is YFSETQ. V was pared by 4 bases and J by 0 bases, with 8 bases between. The CDR3 DNA is TGCGCCAGCAGCGCTGGACTCTCCTACGAGCAGTACTTC. This codes for CASSAGLSYEQYF.

This chain joins TRBV19 and TRBJ1-2; TRBD1 is a possible D gene (6 bases). Germline V gene data show CDR1 as LNHDA and CDR2 as SQIVND (reference sequence). V shed 2 bases and J shed 2 bases, with 9 bases lying between them. This CDR3 region has 14 residues. CDR3 in amino acids: CASSISGGNYGYTF. The CDR3 region has the DNA TGTGCCAGTAGTATAAGTGGGGGCAACTATGGCTACACCTTC.